The T cell receptor beta chain under discussion was sequenced for a study of cytomegalovirus exposure and HLA in healthy donors. Study-level background: Around four fifths of some 390 genotyped donors fell in the Caucasian-associated ancestry cluster. Whole-study findings and limits: TCR beta V segments were, for the most part, productive about 87% or about 30% of the time in an earlier analysis.

It was with 60 Vbeta and 13 Jbeta primers that the PCR ran. Libraries were prepared by immunoSEQ multiplex PCR; TCRdb keeps only in-frame clonotypes and omits some of them. The data contain approximately 140,000 clones, 65% to 85% of them singletons. Of note for this clone: The antigen is unknown.

The TCR sequence derives from a young man in good health and CMV-seronegative. The sequencing sample was made of PBMCs.

CDR3 nucleotides: TGTGCCAGCAGTTTAAACAGGGGCCAAGAGACCCAGTACTTC. This encodes CASSLNRGQETQYF. The chain carries TRBV27 and TRBJ2-5; 7 nucleotides align to TRBD1. The germline V gene encodes CDR1 MNHEY and CDR2 SMNVEV (reference sequence). J gave up 1 base and V 2 bases, and 1 base lay outside the gene matches. The length of the CDR3 is 14 residues.